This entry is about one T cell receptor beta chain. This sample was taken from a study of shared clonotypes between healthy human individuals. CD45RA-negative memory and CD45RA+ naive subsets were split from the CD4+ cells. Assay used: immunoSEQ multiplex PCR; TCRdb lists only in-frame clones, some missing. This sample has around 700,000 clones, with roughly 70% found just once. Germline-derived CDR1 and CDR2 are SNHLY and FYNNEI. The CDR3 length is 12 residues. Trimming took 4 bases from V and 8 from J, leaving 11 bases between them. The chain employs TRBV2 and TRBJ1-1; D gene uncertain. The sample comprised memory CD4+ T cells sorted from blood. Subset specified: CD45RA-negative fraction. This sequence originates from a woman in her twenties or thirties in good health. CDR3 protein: CASSGQWGEAFF. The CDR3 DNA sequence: TGTGCCAGCAGTGGCCAGTGGGGAGAAGCTTTCTTT.